This T cell receptor beta chain was recorded in a study of blood T cell repertoires in COVID-19 (dated by TCRdb to 2020 to 2022). Regarding the research as a whole: Samples from collaborators originated in the United States, Italy and Spain and spanned both the acute and convalescent phases of COVID-19. The repertoires were released in a freely available public database meant as a resource for research on the immune response to SARS-CoV-2. Where available, HLA class I and class II types were obtained from metadata supplied by the sample provider rather than from assay-based typing. The samples were drawn from two sources: the first 160 participants of the ongoing ImmuneRACE study, and 1,200 or so subjects contributed by 6 global collaborators. Nearly every sample came with metadata listing a de-identified subject ID, COVID-19 status, age in years and sex. The material from the prospective study consisted of cDNA or gDNA derived from T cells, B-cell-depleted T cells, or PBMCs. The dataset comprised deeply sampled blood TCRbeta repertoires from subjects exposed to, actively infected with, or recovered from COVID-19.

The immunoSEQ Assay, a bias-controlled multiplex PCR, was used to amplify TCRbeta CDR3 regions from genomic DNA. In the source study's methods: Within the assay, amplification of reference gene primers was used to estimate how many nucleated cells each sample contained. Sequence reads were collapsed and filtered to measure the absolute abundance of every unique TCRbeta CDR3 rearrangement. For each sample, productive Simpson clonality was calculated by taking the square root of Simpson's diversity index across productive rearrangements. Not all clones reach the TCRdb copy of this immuneACCESS table, which keeps in-frame sequences only. Checked studies attribute under half of the gap to unresolved V genes and leave the rest unexplained. D and trimming were read from the DNA, whereas the V and J calls and clone size are those reported in that table. The sample profile shows fewer than 350,000 clones; approximately 87% of them were found once. Less than 15% of the sample is held by the ten biggest clonotypes.

About this clone itself: No antigen is known for it. The record has no base qualities; no much larger clone is one base away.

Broader findings and caveats from the paper: Clinical and demographic metadata were provided uncurated, with the amount varying by source and participant.

Via the germline V gene, CDR1 is SGHDT and CDR2 YYEEEE. The CDR3 runs 15 amino acids, cysteine and phenylalanine included. Of all the DNA, just the CDR3 is kept, 45 bases in frame from base 1. V lost 1 base and J lost 5 bases, and the count of bases not matched to a germline gene is 7. At one collaborating source in Seattle, patients were enrolled during active infection and were followed longitudinally through the course of disease. Collaborating institutions collected whole blood in K2EDTA tubes following their own protocols. For TCRbeta analysis, collaborators shipped samples as frozen whole blood, isolated PBMCs, or DNA extracted from either of those sample types.

The receptor was isolated from a woman in her twenties or thirties with COVID-19, enrolled during active disease. Here the chain combines TRBV5-6 and TRBJ2-3; 7 bases in between match TRBD1. Sequencing input: peripheral blood. CDR3 reads: CASSLTGEGGDTQYF. Here is the DNA: TGTGCCAGCAGCTTGACAGGGGAAGGGGGAGATACGCAGTATTTT.